This TCR beta chain was recovered during a study of cytomegalovirus exposure and HLA in healthy donors. In the PCR, 60 Vbeta and 13 Jbeta primers were used. The method was immunoSEQ multiplex PCR; TCRdb's version includes in-frame clones alone and lacks a portion of them. The sample consists of 150,000 to 200,000 clones, 75% to 90% of them appearing once. There are 18 residues in the CDR3. Per the germline V gene, CDR1 is SGHDN and CDR2 is FVKESK. The V gene lost 1 base and the J gene lost 0 bases, with 18 bases spanning the gap. General study points: According to the study, some 160 TCR beta chains were cytomegalovirus-associated. Reportedly, fewer N-insertions than the roughly 700-donor mean appeared in an Asian-associated ancestry cluster in a later analysis. The only immune exposure information that was available was CMV serostatus.

This clone was picked up one time. Its specificity is unknown. This TCR was recovered from a young woman in good health and CMV-seronegative. The sequencing input was PBMCs. The chain recombines TRBV14 with TRBJ2-5; TRBD2 might be the D (6 bases). As DNA, the CDR3 is TGTGCCAGCAGCCAAGTCGGGCCGGCGGGGTTGTACCAAGAGACCCAGTACTTC. It is translated as CASSQVGPAGLYQETQYF.